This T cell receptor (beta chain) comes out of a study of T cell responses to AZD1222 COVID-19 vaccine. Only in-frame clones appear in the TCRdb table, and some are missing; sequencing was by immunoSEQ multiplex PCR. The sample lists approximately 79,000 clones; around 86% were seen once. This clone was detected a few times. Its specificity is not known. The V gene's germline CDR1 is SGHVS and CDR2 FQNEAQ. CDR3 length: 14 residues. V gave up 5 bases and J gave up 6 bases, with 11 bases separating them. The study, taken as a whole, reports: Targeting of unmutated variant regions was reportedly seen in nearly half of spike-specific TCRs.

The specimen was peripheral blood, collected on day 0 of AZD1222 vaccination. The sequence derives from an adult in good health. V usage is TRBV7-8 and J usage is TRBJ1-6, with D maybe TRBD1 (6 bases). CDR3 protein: CASSLQGPNSPLHF. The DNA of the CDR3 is TGTGCCAGCAGCCTACAGGGCCCTAATTCACCCCTCCACTTT.